This TCR beta chain was documented in a study of T cells in Graves' hyperthyroidism and ophthalmopathy. This clonotype occurred many times. RNA transcripts provided the source from which TCR beta CDR3 regions were amplified. A first-round RT-PCR of the TCR CDR3 used the HTBI primer set. One entry per CDR3 protein, called by TCRdb with MiXCR from the multiplex PCR reads. The repertoire has roughly 510,000 distinct CDR3 sequences, around 21% of them found once; the top ten carry around a quarter. Over 18 months, lack of ophthalmopathy progression marked Graves' hyperthyroidism as stable. Uncontrolled infection, other autoimmune disease, pregnancy and lactation each barred patients from inclusion. Diagnostic assessment was based on clinical symptoms, serum thyroxine and TRAb, thyroid ultrasound and orbital computed tomography. Each 10 ml fresh peripheral blood draw supplied the PBMCs. The V gene lost 0 bases and the J gene lost 3 bases, with 3 bases spanning the gap. The CDR3 spans 12 residues.

This receptor was taken from a man aged 18 to 29 with Graves' hyperthyroidism. Sequencing was carried out using blood. This rearrangement joins TRBV12-3 or TRBV12-4 to TRBJ2-7; D is undetermined. The CDR3 loop reads CASSLAVYEQYF. The CDR3 DNA follows: TGTGCCAGCAGTTTAGCAGTCTACGAGCAGTACTTC.